Below are 15 T cell receptor beta chains sequenced from a single sample in a study of stem cell transplantation in POMP-related autoinflammatory disease. Clones were sequenced by immunoSEQ multiplex PCR, and TCRdb holds only the in-frame ones, with some missing. Among about 68,000 clones listed, approximately 91% were seen once. Material: CD4+ T cells from PBMCs, obtained after stem cell transplantation. Source of these receptors: a human patient with POMP-related autoinflammation and immune dysregulation (PRAID). The graft donor may account for some of the T cells.

This chain uses TRBV18 with TRBJ2-7; 10 bases line up with TRBD2. Germline V CDR1 and CDR2: KGHSH, LQKENI. This CDR3 contains 14 residues. Trimming cost V 6 bases and J 13 bases; bases outside gene matches: 15. CDR3 loop: CASSLAGALQESYF. As DNA, the CDR3 is TGTGCCAGCTCGCTAGCGGGAGCTCTTCAGGAGAGTTACTTC.

The V and J genes are TRBV11-2 and TRBJ2-1; D not certain. Germline V lookup: CDR1 SGHAT, CDR2 FQNNGV. The V gene lost 0 bases and the J gene lost 6 bases, with 6 bases spanning the gap. The CDR3 is made up of 13 amino acids. CDR3 coding DNA: TGTGCCAGCAGCTTAGATCTCATCAATGAGCAGTTCTTC. This codes for CASSLDLINEQFF.

The V and J genes are TRBV6-2 or TRBV6-3 and TRBJ2-7, with 11 bases lining up with TRBD2. The V gene's germline CDR1 is MNHEY and CDR2 SVGEGT. This CDR3 comprises 15 residues. J was trimmed by 4 bases and V by 5 bases; bases with no gene match: 7. CDR3 sequence (DNA): TGTGCCAGCAGTCCACAGGGACTAGCGGTTTACGAGCAGTACTTC. This encodes CASSPQGLAVYEQYF.

The chain couples TRBV28 to TRBJ2-2; D ambiguous. This CDR3 is built from 13 residues. Germline CDR1 reads MDHEN; CDR2 reads SYDVKM. Trimming shortened V by 2 bases and J by 4 bases, and 5 bases separated the two germline ends. The CDR3 spells CASSLAGTGELFF. CDR3 sequence (DNA): TGTGCCAGCAGTTTAGCCGGCACCGGGGAGCTGTTTTTT.

V and J are TRBV6-4 and TRBJ1-5, with unresolved D. The CDR3 extends over 14 amino acids. CDR1 and CDR2 (germline): MRHNA, SNTAGT. Trimming left V 3 bases short and J 2 bases short, with 8 bases between. This CDR3 is CASSEEAGNQPQHF. CDR3 nucleotide sequence: TGTGCCAGCAGTGAGGAGGCGGGCAATCAGCCCCAGCATTTT.

As concerns this clone: The junction departs from the called germline gene at one end, perhaps through a read error. This chain joins TRBV5-4 and TRBJ1-1, with D possibly matching TRBD1 (5 bases). Germline V gene sequence: CDR1 SGHNT, CDR2 YYREEE (reference sequence). The CDR3 spans 16 residues. CDR3 sequence: CASSLGRTLMNTKAFF. CDR3 sequence (DNA): TGTGCCAGCAGCTTGGGGCGGACACTCATGAACACTAAAGCTTTCTTT. Combining the CDR3 with reference TRBV5-4 and TRBJ1-1 gives the whole variable domain ETGVTQSPTHLIKTRGQQVTLRCSSQSGHNTVSWYQQALGQGPQFIFQYYREEENGRGNFPPRFSGLQFPNYSSELNVNALELDDSALYLCASSLGRTLMNTKAFFGQGTRLTVV.

This chain links TRBV6-5 with TRBJ2-3, with TRBD2 identical over 7 bases. The CDR3 is 14 amino acids. V was clipped by 2 bases and J by 6 bases; unmatched bases: 5. Germline assignment: CDR1 MNHEY and CDR2 SVGAGI. CDR3 amino acids: CASSYLGREDTQYF. The CDR3 DNA reads TGTGCCAGCAGTTACCTTGGGCGGGAGGATACGCAGTATTTT.

The chain employs TRBV11-3 and TRBJ2-1; D is perhaps TRBD2 (6 bases). Trimming shortened V by 3 bases and J by 7 bases, and 7 bases separated the two germline ends. CDR1 is SGHNT, CDR2 YENEEA, per germline. This CDR3 has 12 residues. CDR3: CASSLRENEQFF. Here the CDR3 DNA reads TGTGCCAGCAGCTTGCGGGAAAATGAGCAGTTCTTC.

The rearrangement uses TRBV2 and TRBJ2-2; 8 bases are a match to TRBD1. Germline V gene data show CDR1 as SNHLY and CDR2 as FYNNEI. With 6 bases clipped from V and 2 bases from J, the junction kept 5 bases outside the gene matches. This CDR3 comprises 15 residues. The CDR3 nucleotides are TGTGCCAGCAGACAGACAGGGGCAAACACCGGGGAGCTGTTTTTT. The encoded protein is CASRQTGANTGELFF.

The chain carries TRBV6-5 and TRBJ1-1, with D unresolved. The V and J ends lost 7 bases and 4 bases respectively, with 13 bases between them. There are 13 residues in the CDR3. The V gene's germline CDR1 is MNHEY and CDR2 SVGAGI. The DNA of the CDR3 is TGTGCCAGCAATTTGGACGGTTTCACTGAAGCTTTCTTT. The encoded protein is CASNLDGFTEAFF.

This clone was seen a handful of times. The V gene is TRBV7-9, the J gene TRBJ1-6, with D possibly being TRBD1 (5 bases). The CDR3 is 14 residues long. The germline gives CDR1 SEHNR, CDR2 FQNEAQ (reference sequence). V lost 1 base and J lost 7, with 8 bases in between. The CDR3 DNA reads TGTGCCAGCAGCTTAGACCCAGGGAATTCACCCCTCCACTTT. It encodes CASSLDPGNSPLHF. Full variable domain (remainder filled in from reference TRBV7-9 and TRBJ1-6): DTGVSQNPRHKITKRGQNVTFRCDPISEHNRLYWYRQTLGQGPEFLTYFQNEAQLEKSRLLSDRFSAERPKGSFSTLEIQRTEQGDSAMYLCASSLDPGNSPLHFGNGTRLTVT.

The rearrangement uses TRBV24-1 and TRBJ2-1, with 7 bases lining up with TRBD1. Germline V gene sequence: CDR1 KGHDR, CDR2 SFDVKD. The CDR3 runs 13 residues. After removal of 7 bases from V and 10 bases from J, the junction contained 9 bases not matched to a gene. In nucleotides, the CDR3 is TGTGCCACCAGGGCCTCCGGGACAGTGGAGCAGTTCTTC. This encodes CATRASGTVEQFF.

The chain employs TRBV18 and TRBJ1-2; D is unclear. Trimming shortened V by 3 bases and J by 1 base, and 9 bases separated the two germline ends. The germline V gene encodes CDR1 KGHSH and CDR2 LQKENI. The CDR3 has 14 amino acids. The CDR3 coding sequence is TGTGCCAGCTCACCCCAGTGGATTAACTATGGCTACACCTTC. This translates into CASSPQWINYGYTF.

This clone was picked up a small number of times. V usage is TRBV6-1 and J usage is TRBJ2-2, with TRBD1 matching 8 bases. Germline CDR1 and CDR2: MNHNS and SASEGT. The junction had 12 bases not matched to a gene; V was cut back by 2 bases and J by 1 base. This CDR3 has 19 amino acids. The CDR3 region is CASSESQTDRVVNTGELFF. The CDR3 bases are TGTGCCAGCAGTGAATCCCAAACGGACAGGGTTGTGAACACCGGGGAGCTGTTTTTT.

The gene calls are TRBV7-3 and TRBJ2-1; 12 bases align to TRBD2. V shed 7 bases, J shed 7 bases, and the junction held 14 bases outside the gene matches. The length of the CDR3 is 17 residues. Germline CDR1 reads SGHTA; CDR2 reads FQGTGA. The CDR3 region is CASNNWTSGITGNEQFF. Written as DNA, the CDR3 is TGTGCCAGCAACAACTGGACTAGCGGGATTACAGGAAATGAGCAGTTCTTC. The variable domain in full, with the rest retrieved from reference TRBV7-3 and TRBJ2-1, is GAGVSQTPSNKVTEKGKYVELRCDPISGHTALYWYRQSLGQGPEFLIYFQGTGAADDSGLPNDRFFAVRPEGSVSTLKIQRTERGDSAVYLCASNNWTSGITGNEQFFGPGTRLTVL.